This TCR beta chain was documented in a study of blood T cell repertoires in COVID-19. The overall study: There were acute and convalescent COVID-19 samples, and they came from the United States, Italy and Spain. The cDNA or gDNA used as material had been derived from T cells, B-cell-depleted T cells, or PBMCs.

The Seattle patients, enrolled during active infection, were followed longitudinally. Profiling relied on immunoSEQ multiplex PCR, and the TCRdb table lists in-frame clones only, not all of them. The sample comprises 30,000 to 35,000 clones, 81% of which are singletons, and about 3.2% rests with the top ten. Per the germline V gene, CDR1 is MDHEN and CDR2 is SYDVKM. This CDR3 is 13 amino acids long. The V and J ends lost 4 bases and 0 bases respectively, with 6 bases between them. This clone showed up just a few times. This clonotype was obtained from a man in his sixties or seventies with COVID-19, enrolled during active disease. V gene TRBV28 combines with J gene TRBJ2-5, with D possibly matching TRBD2 (6 bases). The sample consisted of peripheral blood. The chain's CDR3 is CASSSGDQETQYF. The CDR3, as DNA: TGTGCCAGCAGTTCGGGGGACCAAGAGACCCAGTACTTC.